The entry below describes one T cell receptor (beta chain). Its antigen is still unknown. Stated time point: week 5, during vaccination. Doses of 300 ug of mutant IDH1 20-mer peptide were given with topical imiquimod. This entry belongs to a study of a mutant IDH1 vaccine in newly diagnosed glioma. The wider study: Patients in the study were vaccinated eight times, receiving shots in weeks 1, 3, 5, 7, 11, 15, 19 and 23. Earlier therapy was either radiotherapy, temozolomide, or both, and most got both. The treated group averaged about 41 years old and was roughly 60% male, approximately 38% female. Broader study findings: Apparently, pseudoprogression bore no relation to changes among the top peripheral T cell clonotypes.

This CDR3 is 17 amino acids long. CDR1 is SGHKS and CDR2 is YYEKEE in the germline V gene (reference sequence). V trimming: 3 bases; J trimming: 7 bases; junction bases outside the gene matches: 18. Only in-frame clones appear in the TCRdb table, and some are missing; sequencing was by immunoSEQ multiplex PCR. Here the sample spans 50,000 to 70,000 clones, approximately 86% being singletons. The chain joins TRBV5-5 to TRBJ1-2; 7 nucleotides agree with TRBD1. The sequences come from PBMCs, collected from a glioma patient whose treatment included an IDH1 peptide vaccine. The clonotype originates from a woman younger than 35 with glioma. Some clones in this sample may be carry-over from other donors' samples. CDR3 sequence: CASSSQPNRGRSGGYTF. CDR3 nucleotides: TGTGCCAGCAGCTCTCAGCCCAACAGGGGAAGGAGCGGTGGCTACACCTTC.